The sequence of this T cell receptor (beta chain) was determined in a study of cytomegalovirus exposure and HLA in healthy donors. Whole-study results and caveats: According to an earlier analysis, most TCR beta V segments yielded productive rearrangements about 90% or about 30% of the time. A later analysis linked fewer than 20,000 TCR beta sequences to HLA alleles at 0.05 false discovery rate. Later on, analysis showed that most CMV-associated TCR beta chains appeared to be HLA-restricted. It was only CMV serostatus that was available as immune exposure information.

This PCR relied on a set of 60 Vbeta primers and 13 Jbeta primers. TCRdb's copy holds only in-frame clones and misses some; the assay was immunoSEQ multiplex PCR. Of roughly 160,000 clones in the sample, roughly 85% were seen once. J was trimmed by 5 bases and V by 4 bases; bases with no gene match: 17. The CDR3 spans 17 residues. The germline gives CDR1 SGHRS, CDR2 YFSETQ. With respect to this clone: Antigen specificity is unknown.

This receptor was obtained from a man aged 35 to 55 in good health and CMV-seronegative. The V call is TRBV5-1, the J call TRBJ2-7; 8 positions match TRBD2. What was sequenced was PBMCs. This CDR3 is CASSREGIHGRGHEQYF. The CDR3 region has the DNA TGCGCCAGCAGCCGGGAGGGCATTCACGGTAGGGGACACGAGCAGTACTTC.